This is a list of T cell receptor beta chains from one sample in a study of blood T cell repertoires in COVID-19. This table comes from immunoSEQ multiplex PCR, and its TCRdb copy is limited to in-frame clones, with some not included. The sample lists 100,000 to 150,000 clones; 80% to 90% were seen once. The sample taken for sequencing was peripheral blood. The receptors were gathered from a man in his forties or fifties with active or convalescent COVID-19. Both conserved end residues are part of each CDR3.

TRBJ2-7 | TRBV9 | CASSVETGNEQYF
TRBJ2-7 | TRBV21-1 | CASSRGDRFYEQYF
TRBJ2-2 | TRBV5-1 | CASSVSQSQDTGELFF
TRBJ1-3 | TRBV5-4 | CASSLGQGGNTIYF
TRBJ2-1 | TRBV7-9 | CASSDSGGPYNEQFF
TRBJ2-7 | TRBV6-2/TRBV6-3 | CASSLTSTYEQYF
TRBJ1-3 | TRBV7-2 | CASSIHTGQARNTIYF
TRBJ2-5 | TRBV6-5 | CASRVERGTQYF
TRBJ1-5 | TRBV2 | CASSTYRDQPQHF
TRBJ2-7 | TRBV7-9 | CASSSFSAGHYEQYF
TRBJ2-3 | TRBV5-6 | CASSLTPGGEGTDTQYF
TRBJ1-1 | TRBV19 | CASTRTEGRTEAFF
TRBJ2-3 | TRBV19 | CASSPLGGADTQYF
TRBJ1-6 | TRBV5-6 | CASSLGSIGSPLHF
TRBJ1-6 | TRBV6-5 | CASSYGQGNSPLHF
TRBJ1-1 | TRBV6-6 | CASSSRPRSDTEAFF
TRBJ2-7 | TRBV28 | CASIPSGPSYEQYF
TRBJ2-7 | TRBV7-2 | CASSPHGTGGNEQYF
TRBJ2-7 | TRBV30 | CAWIATSYEQYF
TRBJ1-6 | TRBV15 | CATSREQGGSPLHF
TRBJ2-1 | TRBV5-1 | CASSKEASGRVGEQFF
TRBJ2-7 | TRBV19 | CASSTQTGSEQYF
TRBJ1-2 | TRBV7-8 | CASSGGTGGRYGYTF
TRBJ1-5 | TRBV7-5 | CARSSDRDQPQHF
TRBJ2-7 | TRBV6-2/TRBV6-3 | CASTPPGLESYEQYF
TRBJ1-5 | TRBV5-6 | CASSLQLNQPQHF
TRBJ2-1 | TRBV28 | CASSPGGITYNEQFF
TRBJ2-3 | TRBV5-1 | CASSFSSDTQYF
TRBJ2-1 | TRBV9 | CASSVSGQTHNEQFF
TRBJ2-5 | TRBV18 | CASSPRLAETQYF
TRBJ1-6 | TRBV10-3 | CAISEPKGRVNSPLHF
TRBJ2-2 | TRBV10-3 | CAISGTGTANTGELFF
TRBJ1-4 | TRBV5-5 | CASSLRGNEKLFF
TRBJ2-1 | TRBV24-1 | CATSDSGTGGWDEQFF
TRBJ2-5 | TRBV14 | CASSLVRPRETQYF
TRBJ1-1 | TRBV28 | CASGISYQGDTEAFF